Listed here are 23 T cell receptor beta chains from one sample, sequenced in a study of cytomegalovirus exposure and HLA in healthy donors. Vbeta (60) and Jbeta (13) primers were used in the PCR. Sequencing used immunoSEQ multiplex PCR; TCRdb keeps in-frame clones, though not all of them. The sample consists of 130,000 to 150,000 clones, approximately 74% of them appearing once. The sample was PBMCs. Receptors originate from a man aged 18 to 35 in good health and CMV-seropositive.

The V gene is TRBV6-1, the J gene TRBJ1-1; D remains unclear. The ends were cut back, 5 bases at V and 6 bases at J, with 13 bases in the middle. The CDR3 extends over 13 amino acids. CDR1 and CDR2 from the germline V gene are MNHNS and SASEGT. CDR3 sequence reads: CASSSTWSSEAFF. In DNA form, the CDR3 reads TGTGCCAGCAGTTCCACATGGTCCTCTGAAGCTTTCTTT.

This clone was found a few times. The rearrangement uses TRBV7-2 and TRBJ2-7, with 9 bases aligning to TRBD1. V lost 5 bases to trimming and J lost 3 bases; unmatched junction nucleotides: 11. The CDR3 is 16 residues long. Germline loops: CDR1 SGHTA, CDR2 FQGNSA. CDR3 in DNA: TGTGCCAGCAGCCCGGACCTAACGGGACAGGGCTACGAGCAGTACTTC. It codes for CASSPDLTGQGYEQYF.

The rearrangement links TRBV10-3 to TRBJ2-3, with 9 bases identical to TRBD2. The V and J ends lost 4 bases and 5 bases, in that order; junction bases with no gene match: 10. CDR1 and CDR2 from the germline V gene are ENHRY and SYGVKD. CDR3 length: 16 residues. CDR3 protein: CAISGSGSGGLDTQYF. CDR3 nucleotides: TGTGCCATCAGTGGGTCGGGTAGCGGGGGTTTAGATACGCAGTATTTT.

The chain carries TRBV10-2 and TRBJ2-3; 8 bases match TRBD2. The CDR3 extends over 15 amino acids. J was trimmed by 0 bases and V by 8 bases; bases with no gene match: 7. Germline V gene sequence: CDR1 WSHSY, CDR2 SAAADI. CDR3 amino acids: CASAVAGSSTDTQYF. CDR3 coding DNA: TGCGCCAGCGCGGTAGCGGGGTCTAGCACAGATACGCAGTATTTT.

This chain uses TRBV27 with TRBJ1-4, with D hard to call. The CDR3 runs 15 residues. Per germline, CDR1 MNHEY and CDR2 SMNVEV (reference sequence). The V gene lost 6 bases and the J gene lost 6 bases, with 17 bases spanning the gap. This CDR3 reads CASRPRSSAHEKLFF. The CDR3 bases are TGTGCCAGCAGACCTCGGTCGTCCGCCCATGAAAAACTGTTTTTT.

The chain combines TRBV5-1 with TRBJ1-6; 7 nucleotides agree with TRBD1. With V trimmed by 4 bases and J by 8 bases, 3 bases remained unmatched. The germline gives CDR1 SGHRS, CDR2 YFSETQ. The CDR3 is 13 residues long. The CDR3 loop reads CASSGRGDSPLHF. DNA for the CDR3: TGCGCCAGCAGCGGCAGGGGGGATTCACCCCTCCACTTT.

Points on this clone: Compared with germline, one end of the junction differs, possibly owing to a read error. This chain joins TRBV7-7 and TRBJ2-7, with 14 nucleotides matching TRBD2. The CDR3 is made up of 14 amino acids. Germline CDR1 is SSHAT and CDR2 is FNYEAQ (reference sequence). The CDR3 here is CASSPGLAGGEQYF. The CDR3, as DNA: TGTGCTAGCAGCCCAGGACTAGCGGGAGGCGAGCAGTACTTC.

The rearrangement links TRBV5-1 to TRBJ2-7; the D gene is possibly TRBD2 (6 bases). V was shortened by 7 bases and J by 7 bases, with 18 bases between the two germline ends. Germline CDR1 SGHRS, CDR2 YFSETQ. This CDR3 is built from 13 residues. The CDR3 spells CASGGARPTEQYF. CDR3 nucleotide sequence: TGCGCCAGCGGCGGGGCGAGACCTACGGAGCAGTACTTC.

This chain links TRBV7-2 with TRBJ1-5; maybe TRBD1 (5 bases). V lost 6 bases to trimming and J lost 7 bases, with 19 bases between them. The CDR3 contains 15 residues. CDR1 is SGHTA, CDR2 FQGNSA, per germline. The CDR3 spells CASSPNGRGEQPQHF. The DNA of the CDR3 is TGTGCCAGCAGTCCAAACGGGAGAGGGGAACAGCCCCAGCATTTT. The full variable domain, rest sourced from reference TRBV7-2 and TRBJ1-5, is GAGVSQSPSNKVTEKGKDVELRCDPISGHTALYWYRQSLGQGLEFLIYFQGNSAPDKSGLPSDRFSAERTGGSVSTLTIQRTQQEDSAVYLCASSPNGRGEQPQHFGDGTRLSIL.

This chain links TRBV7-2 with TRBJ1-3; weak D call: TRBD1 (6 bases). The CDR3 length is 16 residues. V lost 5 bases to trimming and J lost 0 bases, with 14 bases between them. Germline values: CDR1 SGHTA, CDR2 FQGNSA. The CDR3, as DNA: TGTGCCAGCAGCGACCAGGGGATGAGCTCTGGAAACACCATATATTTT. Amino acids: CASSDQGMSSGNTIYF.

For the CDR3, the DNA is TGCAGCGTTGCCGGGCTAGCGGGAATAGATACGCAGTATTTT. Protein: CSVAGLAGIDTQYF. The chain recombines TRBV29-1 with TRBJ2-3, with TRBD2 matching over 9 bases. The CDR3 consists of 14 residues. Looked up from germline, CDR1 is SQVTM and CDR2 is ANQGSEA. V was pared by 4 bases and J by 5 bases, with 7 bases of the junction left unmatched.

This clone was recorded a few times. The V call is TRBV30, the J call TRBJ2-3, with D uncertain. The CDR3 spans 14 residues. Deletions cut 3 bases from V and 0 bases from J, with 10 bases between. Germline lookup yields CDR1 GTSNPN and CDR2 SVGIG (reference sequence). CDR3 region: CAWSRPRSTDTQYF. CDR3 nucleotide sequence: TGTGCCTGGAGCCGCCCGAGGAGCACAGATACGCAGTATTTT.

In this sample, this clone turned up once. The chain carries TRBV5-1 and TRBJ2-1; 10 nucleotides align to TRBD2. V was pared by 0 bases and J by 9 bases, with 6 bases of the junction left unmatched. Germline V gene data show CDR1 as SGHRS and CDR2 as YFSETQ. The CDR3 loop spans 15 amino acids. This chain's CDR3 is CASSLVSGRTIEQFF. CDR3 bases: TGCGCCAGCAGCTTGGTTAGCGGGAGGACAATTGAGCAGTTCTTC.

The chain couples TRBV30 to TRBJ1-1; D gene ambiguous. V lost 3 bases, J lost 1 base, and 9 bases lay in between. Germline values: CDR1 GTSNPN, CDR2 SVGIG (reference sequence). The CDR3 has 13 amino acids. The CDR3 is CAWRSHENTEAFF. CDR3 in DNA: TGTGCCTGGAGATCACATGAGAACACTGAAGCTTTCTTT.

The chain joins TRBV20-1 to TRBJ2-5; D might be TRBD1 (5 bases). CDR1 DFQATT and CDR2 SNEGSKA come from the germline V gene (reference sequence). The CDR3 is 11 amino acids. The ends were cut back, 3 bases at V and 5 bases at J, with 7 bases in the middle. CDR3 in amino acids: CSASRDETQYF. The CDR3 DNA sequence: TGCAGTGCTAGCAGGGATGAGACCCAGTACTTC.

There are a few counts of this clone. The chain joins TRBV18 to TRBJ2-1, with 12 bases that match TRBD2. Unmatched junction bases numbered 3, after V lost 4 bases and J lost 5 bases. Germline CDR1 is KGHSH and CDR2 is LQKENI. This CDR3 contains 15 residues. In DNA form, the CDR3 reads TGTGCCAGCTCACTACTAGCGGGGGGAAACAATGAGCAGTTCTTC. Residues: CASSLLAGGNNEQFF.

This clone has only a few counts. The genes are TRBV5-1 and TRBJ2-2, with no clear D. V was clipped by 0 bases and J by 6 bases, with 9 bases between them. The germline V gene has CDR1 SGHRS and CDR2 YFSETQ. The CDR3 loop spans 14 amino acids. The CDR3 here is CASSLVPGPGELFF. CDR3 coding DNA: TGCGCCAGCAGCTTGGTCCCAGGCCCCGGGGAGCTGTTTTTT.

V is TRBV7-9 and J is TRBJ2-3; 10 nucleotides align to TRBD2. This CDR3 has 16 amino acids. Germline CDR1 SEHNR, CDR2 FQNEAQ (reference sequence). Trimming took 5 bases from V and 1 from J; bases not matched to a gene: 6. The CDR3: CASSQGLAERTDTQYF. DNA of the CDR3: TGTGCCAGCAGCCAAGGACTAGCGGAGCGCACAGATACGCAGTATTTT. Together with reference TRBV7-9 and TRBJ2-3, the CDR3 gives the full variable domain: DTGVSQNPRHKITKRGQNVTFRCDPISEHNRLYWYRQTLGQGPEFLTYFQNEAQLEKSRLLSDRFSAERPKGSFSTLEIQRTEQGDSAMYLCASSQGLAERTDTQYFGPGTRLTVL.

The genes are TRBV18 and TRBJ1-2; a possible D gene is TRBD1 (6 bases). CDR3 length: 14 residues. CDR1 KGHSH and CDR2 LQKENI come from the germline V gene. Trimming took 3 bases from V and 7 from J, leaving 15 bases between them. The CDR3 nucleotides read TGTGCCAGCTCACCGCCGCAGGGGCAGGTTGGCTACACCTTC. Residues: CASSPPQGQVGYTF.

The CDR3 region is CASSVGGDLNTEAFF. CDR3 DNA: TGTGCCAGCAGCGTAGGGGGGGATTTGAACACTGAAGCTTTCTTT. V is TRBV9 and J is TRBJ1-1, with a tentative D call TRBD1 (5 bases). CDR3 length equals 15 residues. Germline CDR1 SGDLS, CDR2 YYNGEE. Trimming removed 0 bases from V and 0 bases from J, with 9 bases in between.

This sequence joins TRBV7-9 and TRBJ2-2; TRBD2 matches at 8 bases. V was pared by 0 bases and J by 0 bases, with 3 bases of the junction left unmatched. Looked up from germline, CDR1 is SEHNR and CDR2 is FQNEAQ (reference sequence). The CDR3 loop spans 17 amino acids. The CDR3 reads CASSLAVRGANTGELFF. CDR3 in DNA: TGTGCCAGCAGCTTAGCTGTGCGGGGGGCGAACACCGGGGAGCTGTTTTTT.

This sequence joins TRBV5-6 and TRBJ2-5; D perhaps matches TRBD2 (6 bases). The CDR3 runs to 14 residues. With 3 bases removed from V and 1 base from J, the gap between germline ends came to 10 bases. Germline loops: CDR1 SGHDT, CDR2 YYEEEE. The CDR3: CASSWLSGQETQYF. The CDR3 DNA reads as TGTGCCAGCAGCTGGCTTAGCGGCCAAGAGACCCAGTACTTC.

A word on this clone: Other nucleotide sequences in the sample specify the same CDR3. The chain links TRBV2 to TRBJ1-1; D remains unclear. The CDR3 totals 13 residues. V lost 4 bases and J lost 0, with 6 bases in between. Germline CDR1 SNHLY, CDR2 FYNNEI. CDR3 coding DNA: TGTGCCAGCAGTGTTACGGTGAACACTGAAGCTTTCTTT. Protein product: CASSVTVNTEAFF.